This T cell receptor beta chain stems from a study of shared clonotypes between healthy human individuals (TCRdb year 2020). Regarding the research as a whole: Two women and a few men aged 18 to 49 years were included in the cohort. For each donor, CD4 naive and CD4 memory were each run on three plates, CD8 naive on two plates, and CD8 memory on one plate. The study deeply sequenced blood TCR repertoires of about 5 healthy adults to estimate repertoire size and the extent of clonotype sharing between individuals. Libraries were prepared and TCR repertoires were sequenced by different laboratories using diverse techniques, in order to increase sequencing depth and limit assay-specific biases. Between about 0.85 and 9.5 billion PBMCs per donor were obtained by leukapheresis.

General study outcomes and caveats: Compared with non-shared clonotypes, clonotypes shared by all four sorted-subset donors had higher generation probabilities. Sampling was restricted to blood, and TCR repertoires in tissue are likely to differ from TCR repertoires in blood. The genetic and exposure-history diversity represented was limited by the small number of donors. Rarefaction of sorted-subset datasets indicated incomplete sequencing despite the large sequencing depth. Estimated clonotype richness was generally larger for naive than for memory subsets. Sharing across a few donors was observed for about 5% of naive CD4, less than 4% of naive CD8, about 2.3% of memory CD4, and approximately 0.41% of memory CD8 clonotypes. Pairwise subsampling led to the expectation that sequencing depth would affect the degree of clonotype sharing among donors.

Using the deep immunoSEQ assay, multiplex PCR amplified TCR CDR3 regions from genomic DNA. Extracted genomic DNA from each cell subset was spread evenly across all wells of several immunoSEQ 96-well plates, with each plate serving as a replicate. For sorted subsets, each replicate PCR was loaded with 200 ng genomic DNA, equivalent to 25,000 to 30,000 T cell genomes. The purified libraries were quantified using a Qubit 3.0 fluorometer, sized with a Bioanalyzer 2100, and then quantified again using the KAPA Library Quantification kit. A separate single-read 150-cycle Illumina NextSeq 550 flow cell was used to sequence each immunoSEQ 96-well plate. The paper's processing steps were these. The immunoSEQ output contained only junctional sequences without quality scores, so filtering could not match that applied to full-length reads. To assign V/J genes and CDR3, sequences were annotated using PyIR, a Python wrapper for IgBLAST v1.9, with IMGT germline references. Any read was removed if the V/J assignment was weak (E-value above 1e-6), the CDR3 was missing, or the read contained stop codons, out-of-frame junctions, or ambiguous translated residues. V3J clonotypes were defined by identical inferred V gene, J gene, and CDR3 amino acid sequence. To compute the percentage overlap between repertoires, the number of shared unique clonotypes was divided by the size of the smaller repertoire. Repertoire richness was assessed with RTK rarefaction, the Chao1 estimator, and Recon v2.1 estimates of unobserved clonotypes. Generation probabilities were computed with OLGA for all TCRbeta clonotypes obtained by the gDNA method from several donors. Sourced from immuneACCESS, this table was stored by TCRdb with only in-frame sequences that have V and J called. A share of the clones is absent; for the studies checked, an unresolved V gene accounts for under half, and the remainder has no known explanation. That table furnishes V, J and clone size, whereas the DNA furnished D and trimming. This sample holds over a million clones; 78% were observed only once. Clones ranked in the top ten supply about 0.52% of the sample.

Healthy HIV-negative adults with no recently reported acute infections or vaccinations were included as donors. All donors were Caucasian adults living in Nashville, Tennessee, USA. CD4+ T cells were enriched through magnetic negative selection, after which naive cells were positively selected on CD45RA and the remaining negative fraction served as the memory subset. After blood collection by leukapheresis, PBMCs were isolated using Ficoll-Histopaque density gradient centrifugation and then cryopreserved in the vapor phase of liquid nitrogen. Purity and quantity of every magnetically sorted T cell population were checked by analytical flow cytometry. Genomic DNA was isolated from every sorted fraction and measured by UV absorbance on a Nanodrop 2000c. The count of this clone is one. Its antigen is still unknown. No qualities accompany the bases; no much larger clone lies one base away. Source material: memory CD4+ T cells from PBMCs. Explained via the paper, the cell subset or site label denotes: CD45RA-negative fraction. The TCR originated in a man in his late teens or twenties in good health. Some clones in this sample may be carry-over from other donors' samples.

The CDR3 reads as follows: CAISGLVFDEQFF. The nucleotide sequence reads TGTGCCATCAGTGGACTAGTGTTCGATGAGCAGTTCTTC. The rearranged segments are TRBV10-3 and TRBJ2-1; possibly the D gene is TRBD2, per 6 matching bases. From cysteine to phenylalanine, the CDR3 is 13 amino acids long. Of all the DNA, just the CDR3 is kept, 39 bases in frame from base 1. The germline V gene supplies CDR1 ENHRY and CDR2 SYGVKD. V is clipped by 4 bases and J by 8 bases, and the sequence between their germline boundaries is 12 bases long.